The 27 T cell receptor beta chains in this list originate from one sample, sequenced in a study of blood T cell repertoires in COVID-19. Data came from immunoSEQ multiplex PCR; TCRdb stores just in-frame clones and leaves some out. This repertoire shows a few hundred thousand clones, about nine tenths found once; its top ten account for approximately 4.3%. The sequenced sample consisted of peripheral blood. These receptors were collected from a man between 60 and 70 years old who had recovered from COVID-19.

The chain employs TRBV7-2 and TRBJ2-2; D is undetermined. The CDR3 extends over 14 amino acids. V gave up 5 bases and J gave up 7 bases, with 14 bases separating them. Germline loops: CDR1 SGHTA, CDR2 FQGNSA. As DNA, the CDR3 is TGTGCCAGCAGCCTTAGTAGATCCTTCGGGGAGCTGTTTTTT. Protein: CASSLSRSFGELFF.

In this sample, this clone turned up once. The chain employs TRBV12-3 or TRBV12-4 and TRBJ1-6; no definite D call. V dropped 0 bases and J dropped 14 bases, with 11 bases sitting between them. The CDR3 totals 13 residues. Here the CDR3 reads CASSLAAFLSLHF. The CDR3 region has the DNA TGTGCCAGCAGTTTAGCAGCGTTTCTGTCCCTCCACTTT.

The J gene is TRBJ1-2, the V gene TRBV11-2, with TRBD1 matching 8 bases. The V segment lost 3 bases and the J segment 5 bases; nucleotides outside the gene matches: 8. CDR3 length: 15 residues. Germline values: CDR1 SGHAT, CDR2 FQNNGV. Written as DNA, the CDR3 is TGTGCCAGCAGCTTTGGACAGGGAGCGAGATATGGCTACACCTTC. This gives the protein CASSFGQGARYGYTF.

The genes are TRBV7-8 and TRBJ1-3; 10 bases agree with TRBD1. This CDR3 is built from 18 residues. Germline CDR1 and CDR2: SGHVS and FQNEAQ. V shed 2 bases, J shed 2 bases, and the junction held 9 bases outside the gene matches. The DNA of the CDR3 is TGTGCCAGCAGCTTATTGGACAGGGGGTCGAGGACTGGAAACACCATATATTTT. Protein product: CASSLLDRGSRTGNTIYF.

The count of this clone is one. V usage is TRBV27 and J usage is TRBJ1-1; the match to TRBD1 covers 7 bases. V gave up 5 bases and J gave up 5 bases; unmatched junction bases: 11. Germline V CDR1 and CDR2: MNHEY, SMNVEV (reference sequence). The CDR3 is 15 residues long. The CDR3 here is CASSTRGTVVTEAFF. The CDR3 DNA follows: TGTGCCAGCAGTACACGCGGGACAGTGGTTACTGAAGCTTTCTTT.

The CDR3 is CASSVGQNLYEQYF. The CDR3 nucleotides are TGTGCCAGCAGCGTAGGACAGAACCTCTACGAGCAGTACTTC. The chain joins TRBV9 to TRBJ2-7, with D possibly TRBD1 on 5 matching bases. Between the trimmed V and J ends, which lost 0 bases and 3 bases, there was a span of 10 bases. Germline V lookup: CDR1 SGDLS, CDR2 YYNGEE. This CDR3 has 14 residues.

The J gene is TRBJ1-5, the V gene TRBV27; 8 bases match TRBD1. V shed 4 bases and J 6 bases; nucleotides not matched to a gene: 5. Germline-derived CDR1 and CDR2 are MNHEY and SMNVEV (reference sequence). The CDR3 sequence is 14 residues long. The CDR3 DNA reads TGTGCCAGCAGTTGGGACAGGATGGTTCAGCCCCAGCATTTT. Protein: CASSWDRMVQPQHF.

The chain carries TRBV27 and TRBJ2-1; TRBD2 might be the D (6 bases). This CDR3 has 15 amino acids. Between the trimmed V and J ends, which lost 6 bases and 2 bases, there was a span of 14 bases. The germline CDR1 and CDR2 sequences are MNHEY and SMNVEV (reference sequence). CDR3 DNA sequence: TGTGCCAGCAGCCTCCGGGAGATCCCCTACAATGAGCAGTTCTTC. This sequence encodes CASSLREIPYNEQFF.

The chain couples TRBV7-3 to TRBJ2-7; tentative D call: TRBD1 (6 bases). V was trimmed by 4 bases and J by 5 bases, leaving 15 bases between them. CDR3 length equals 14 residues. Germline V lookup: CDR1 SGHTA, CDR2 FQGTGA. CDR3 sequence reads: CASSSSTGFDEQYF. The CDR3 DNA is TGTGCCAGCAGCTCCTCAACAGGGTTCGACGAGCAGTACTTC. Full variable domain (rest looked up from reference TRBV7-3 and TRBJ2-7): GAGVSQTPSNKVTEKGKYVELRCDPISGHTALYWYRQSLGQGPEFLIYFQGTGAADDSGLPNDRFFAVRPEGSVSTLKIQRTERGDSAVYLCASSSSTGFDEQYFGPGTRLTVT.

V and J are TRBV5-1 and TRBJ2-7; TRBD2 matches 9 bases. The CDR3 consists of 15 residues. J lost 0 bases, V lost 7 bases, and 8 bases had no gene match. CDR1 is SGHRS and CDR2 is YFSETQ in the germline V gene. As DNA, the CDR3 is TGCGCCAGCTCACTCCTAGCGGGGACCTCCTACGAGCAGTACTTC. This translates into CASSLLAGTSYEQYF.

J is TRBJ1-1 and V is TRBV5-1, with TRBD1 matching 7 bases. The CDR3 covers 14 residues. Germline V lookup: CDR1 SGHRS, CDR2 YFSETQ. V trimming: 4 bases; J trimming: 11 bases; junction bases outside the gene matches: 14. The CDR3 sequence is CASSVGQAPWSAFF. CDR3 sequence (DNA): TGCGCCAGCAGCGTAGGACAGGCTCCTTGGTCTGCTTTCTTT.

The chain is built from TRBV5-1 and TRBJ1-4; tentatively, D is TRBD1 (5 bases). The CDR3 sequence is 16 residues long. V gave up 4 bases and J gave up 0 bases, with 13 bases separating them. Germline V gene data show CDR1 as SGHRS and CDR2 as YFSETQ. CDR3 region: CASSRGDYATNEKLFF. The CDR3 nucleotides read TGCGCCAGCAGCCGAGGGGACTATGCAACTAATGAAAAACTGTTTTTT.

The chain carries TRBV3-1 (or the pseudogene TRBV3-2) and TRBJ1-2, with 10 bases lining up with TRBD1. The CDR3 is 16 residues long. Per germline, CDR1 LGHDT and CDR2 YNNKEL (reference sequence). J lost 4 bases, V lost 1 base, and 6 bases had no gene match. CDR3 loop: CASSQVVTGGFYGYTF. CDR3 sequence (DNA): TGTGCCAGCAGCCAAGTGGTGACAGGGGGCTTCTATGGCTACACCTTC.

The V gene is TRBV5-1, the J gene TRBJ2-1; a possible D gene is TRBD1 (6 bases). Germline-derived CDR1 and CDR2 are SGHRS and YFSETQ. The CDR3 extends over 11 amino acids. Trimming removed 7 bases from V and 7 bases from J, with 9 bases in between. The CDR3 spells CASSGANEQFF. The CDR3 DNA reads TGCGCCAGCTCAGGGGCAAATGAGCAGTTCTTC.

The genes are TRBV27 and TRBJ2-1; D unresolved. This CDR3 is 13 amino acids long. The V gene lost 1 base and the J gene lost 8 bases, with 9 bases spanning the gap. The V gene's germline CDR1 is MNHEY and CDR2 SMNVEV (reference sequence). The CDR3 coding sequence is TGTGCCAGCAGTTTATTAGGAGTAGATGAGCAGTTCTTC. It translates to CASSLLGVDEQFF.

A few counts support this clone. V is TRBV9 and J is TRBJ1-5, with TRBD1 as a possible D gene (6 bases). V lost 4 bases and J lost 0, with 11 bases in between. CDR3 size: 15 residues. Germline V gene sequence: CDR1 SGDLS, CDR2 YYNGEE. As DNA, the CDR3 is TGTGCCAGCAGCCAGGGAGGGGGTAGCAATCAGCCCCAGCATTTT. This encodes CASSQGGGSNQPQHF.

The rearrangement joins TRBV7-9 to TRBJ1-2; the D gene is possibly TRBD1 (6 bases). CDR3 length equals 15 residues. CDR1 is SEHNR and CDR2 is FQNEAQ in the germline V gene (reference sequence). V lost 3 bases and J lost 2, with 13 bases in between. The CDR3 bases are TGTGCCAGCAGCTTGGCAGGGGCACAGAACTATGGCTACACCTTC. Amino acid sequence: CASSLAGAQNYGYTF.

The chain uses TRBV5-1 and TRBJ1-2; 7 bases map to TRBD1. The V and J ends lost 1 base and 7 bases, in that order; junction bases with no gene match: 1. The CDR3 contains 12 residues. CDR1 is SGHRS, CDR2 YFSETQ, per germline. The DNA of the CDR3 is TGCGCCAGCAGCTTGACAGGGGTTGGCTACACCTTC. Protein: CASSLTGVGYTF. The full variable domain, its missing parts supplied by reference TRBV5-1 and TRBJ1-2, is KAGVTQTPRYLIKTRGQQVTLSCSPISGHRSVSWYQQTPGQGLQFLFEYFSETQRNKGNFPGRFSGRQFSNSRSEMNVSTLELGDSALYLCASSLTGVGYTFGSGTRLTVV.

The chain is built from TRBV19 and TRBJ1-2; D ambiguous. Germline loops: CDR1 LNHDA, CDR2 SQIVND (reference sequence). Trimming cost V 8 bases and J 2 bases, with 18 bases left between them. The CDR3 extends over 15 amino acids. The CDR3 DNA reads TGTGCCAGTGTGACTGATCAGTCAAGAAACTATGGCTACACCTTC. Encoded protein: CASVTDQSRNYGYTF.

This sequence joins TRBV7-2 and TRBJ2-7; D possibly corresponds to TRBD1 (6 bases). The CDR3 is 14 amino acids. Trimming cost V 5 bases and J 1 base, with 12 bases left between them. CDR1 and CDR2 from the germline V gene are SGHTA and FQGNSA. The CDR3 DNA reads as TGTGCCAGCAGCACCAACAGGGCATCCTACGAGCAGTACTTC. This sequence encodes CASSTNRASYEQYF.

The rearrangement uses TRBV6-5 and TRBJ2-7; TRBD1 agrees at 12 bases. This CDR3 is built from 16 residues. J gave up 5 bases and V 0 bases, and 5 bases lay outside the gene matches. CDR1 is MNHEY and CDR2 is SVGAGI in the germline V gene. The CDR3 DNA sequence: TGTGCCAGCAGTTACTCAACCGGGACAGGGGGCCACGAGCAGTACTTC. Translation: CASSYSTGTGGHEQYF.

This chain links TRBV2 with TRBJ2-7; no clear D. There are 13 residues in the CDR3. Germline loops: CDR1 SNHLY, CDR2 FYNNEI. V dropped 6 bases and J dropped 7 bases, with 16 bases sitting between them. In nucleotides, the CDR3 is TGTGCCAGCAGCCCCGACATTAGTGCGGAGCAGTACTTC. Translated: CASSPDISAEQYF. Variable domain in full (rest from reference TRBV2 and TRBJ2-7): EPEVTQTPSHQVTQMGQEVILRCVPISNHLYFYWYRQILGQKVEFLVSFYNNEISEKSEIFDDQFSVERPDGSNFTLKIRSTKLEDSAMYFCASSPDISAEQYFGPGTRLTVT.

This clone appeared a single time. The chain employs TRBV7-6 and TRBJ2-7, with D tentatively TRBD2 (7 bases). This CDR3 is built from 17 residues. The ends were cut back, 7 bases at V and 4 bases at J, with 26 bases in the middle. Germline loops: CDR1 SGHVS, CDR2 FNYEAQ. CDR3 protein: CASNSRAGGGLSYEQYF. CDR3 in DNA: TGTGCCAGCAACTCACGTGCTGGGGGGGGGCTTTCGTACGAGCAGTACTTC.

As for this clone: Other DNA sequences in the same sample also yield this CDR3. The chain is built from TRBV19 and TRBJ2-2, with 7 bases fitting TRBD1. The ends lost 5 bases at V and 5 bases at J; junction bases unmatched: 5. CDR1 is LNHDA, CDR2 SQIVND, per germline (reference sequence). This CDR3 has 14 amino acids. CDR3 amino acids: CASSLTGNTGELFF. The CDR3 coding sequence is TGTGCCAGTAGTTTGACAGGGAATACCGGGGAGCTGTTTTTT.

This chain uses TRBV14 with TRBJ2-1, with 10 bases fitting TRBD1. With V trimmed by 4 bases and J by 6 bases, 6 bases remained unmatched. The germline V gene has CDR1 SGHDN and CDR2 FVKESK. The CDR3 sequence is 15 residues long. CDR3 in DNA: TGTGCCAGCAGCCTCCCGGGACAGGGGTTCAATGAGCAGTTCTTC. It encodes CASSLPGQGFNEQFF.

This clone was detected once. CDR3 in amino acids: CASSGRRVGYTSNEQFF. In nucleotides, the CDR3 is TGTGCCAGCAGTGGAAGGCGGGTGGGGTATACATCGAATGAGCAGTTCTTC. V is TRBV6-1 and J is TRBJ2-1; tentative D call: TRBD2 (5 bases). Trimming removed 4 bases from V and 7 bases from J, with 23 bases in between. This CDR3 has 17 amino acids. CDR1 and CDR2 from the germline V gene are MNHNS and SASEGT.

This sequence joins TRBV7-2 and TRBJ2-7; D is perhaps TRBD2 (6 bases). V lost 5 bases, J lost 2 bases, and 10 bases lay in between. There are 13 residues in the CDR3. Germline loops: CDR1 SGHTA, CDR2 FQGNSA. CDR3 nucleotide sequence: TGTGCCAGCAGCCCGGGACTTACCTACGAGCAGTACTTC. It translates to CASSPGLTYEQYF.